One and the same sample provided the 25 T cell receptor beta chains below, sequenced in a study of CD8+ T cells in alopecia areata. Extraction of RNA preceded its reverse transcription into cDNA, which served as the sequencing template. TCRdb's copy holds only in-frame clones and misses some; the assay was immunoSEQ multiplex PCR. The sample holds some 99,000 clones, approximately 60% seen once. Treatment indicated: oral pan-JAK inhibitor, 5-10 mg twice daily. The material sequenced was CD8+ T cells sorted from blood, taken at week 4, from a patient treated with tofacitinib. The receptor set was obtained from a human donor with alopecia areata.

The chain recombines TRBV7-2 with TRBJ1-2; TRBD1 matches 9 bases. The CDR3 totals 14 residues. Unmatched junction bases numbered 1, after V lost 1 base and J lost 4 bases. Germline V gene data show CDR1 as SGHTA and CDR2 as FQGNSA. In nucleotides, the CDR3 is TGTGCCAGCAGCTTAGGGACAGGGGTCTATGGCTACACCTTC. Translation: CASSLGTGVYGYTF.

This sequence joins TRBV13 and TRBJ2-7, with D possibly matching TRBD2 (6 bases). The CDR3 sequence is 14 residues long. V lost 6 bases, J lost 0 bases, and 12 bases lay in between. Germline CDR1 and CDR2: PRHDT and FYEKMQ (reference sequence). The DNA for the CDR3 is TGTGCCAGCAGACCGGACGGGAGCTCCTACGAGCAGTACTTC. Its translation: CASRPDGSSYEQYF. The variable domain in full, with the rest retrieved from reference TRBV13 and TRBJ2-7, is AAGVIQSPRHLIKEKRETATLKCYPIPRHDTVYWYQQGPGQDPQFLISFYEKMQSDKGSIPDRFSAQQFSDYHSELNMSSLELGDSALYFCASRPDGSSYEQYFGPGTRLTVT.

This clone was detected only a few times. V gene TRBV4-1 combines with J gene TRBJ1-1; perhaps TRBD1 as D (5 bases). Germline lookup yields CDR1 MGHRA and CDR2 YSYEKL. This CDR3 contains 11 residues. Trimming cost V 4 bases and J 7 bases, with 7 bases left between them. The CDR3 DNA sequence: TGCGCCAGCAGCCGAGACAGTGAAGCTTTCTTT. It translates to CASSRDSEAFF.

The CDR3: CASSLNPGKNEQFF. CDR3 nucleotide sequence: TGTGCCAGCAGCTTAAATCCGGGGAAGAATGAGCAGTTCTTC. The J gene is TRBJ2-1, the V gene TRBV7-9, with D possibly being TRBD2 (5 bases). CDR3 length: 14 residues. Germline V gene lookup returns CDR1 SEHNR and CDR2 FQNEAQ (reference sequence). V shed 2 bases and J shed 7 bases, with 12 bases lying between them. The full variable domain, its missing parts supplied by reference TRBV7-9 and TRBJ2-1, is DTGVSQNPRHKITKRGQNVTFRCDPISEHNRLYWYRQTLGQGPEFLTYFQNEAQLEKSRLLSDRFSAERPKGSFSTLEIQRTEQGDSAMYLCASSLNPGKNEQFFGPGTRLTVL.

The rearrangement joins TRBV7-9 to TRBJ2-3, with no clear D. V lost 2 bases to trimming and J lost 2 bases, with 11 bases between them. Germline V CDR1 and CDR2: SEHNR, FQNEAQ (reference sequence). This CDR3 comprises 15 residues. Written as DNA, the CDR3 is TGTGCCAGCAGCTTATCGGGTGGGGTCACAGATACGCAGTATTTT. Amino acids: CASSLSGGVTDTQYF.

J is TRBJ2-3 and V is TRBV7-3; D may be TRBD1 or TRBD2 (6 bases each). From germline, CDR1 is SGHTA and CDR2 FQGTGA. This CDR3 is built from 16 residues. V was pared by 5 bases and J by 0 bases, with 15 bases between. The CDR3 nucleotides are TGTGCCAGCAGCCCTGGAGGAGGGGGAAGCACAGATACGCAGTATTTT. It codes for CASSPGGGGSTDTQYF.

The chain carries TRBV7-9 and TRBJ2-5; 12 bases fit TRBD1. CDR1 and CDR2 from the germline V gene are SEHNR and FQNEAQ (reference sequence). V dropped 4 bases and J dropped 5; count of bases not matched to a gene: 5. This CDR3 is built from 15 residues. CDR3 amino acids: CASSSRDRGRETQYF. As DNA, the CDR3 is TGTGCCAGCAGCTCCCGGGACAGGGGGCGGGAGACCCAGTACTTC. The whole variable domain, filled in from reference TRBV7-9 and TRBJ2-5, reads DTGVSQNPRHKITKRGQNVTFRCDPISEHNRLYWYRQTLGQGPEFLTYFQNEAQLEKSRLLSDRFSAERPKGSFSTLEIQRTEQGDSAMYLCASSSRDRGRETQYFGPGTRLLVL.

CDR3 loop: CASSAERGTEAFF. DNA of the CDR3: TGTGCCAGCAGCGCTGAACGGGGGACTGAAGCTTTCTTT. The chain links TRBV9 to TRBJ1-1; maybe TRBD1 (5 bases). Germline V gene lookup returns CDR1 SGDLS and CDR2 YYNGEE. Trimming took off 3 bases at V and 5 bases at J, with 11 bases between the two ends. This CDR3 spans 13 amino acids.

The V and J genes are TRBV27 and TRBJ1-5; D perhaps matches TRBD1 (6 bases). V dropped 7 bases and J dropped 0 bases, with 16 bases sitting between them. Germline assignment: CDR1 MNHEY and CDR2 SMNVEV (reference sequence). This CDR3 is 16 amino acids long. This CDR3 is CASKSQGPHSNQPQHF. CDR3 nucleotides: TGTGCCAGCAAATCACAGGGACCCCATAGCAATCAGCCCCAGCATTTT.

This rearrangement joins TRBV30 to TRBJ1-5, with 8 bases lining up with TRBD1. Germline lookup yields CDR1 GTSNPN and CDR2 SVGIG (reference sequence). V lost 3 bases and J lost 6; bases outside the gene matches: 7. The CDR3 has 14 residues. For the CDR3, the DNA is TGTGCCTGGAGCAAAGGACAGGGCAGTCAGCCCCAGCATTTT. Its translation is CAWSKGQGSQPQHF.

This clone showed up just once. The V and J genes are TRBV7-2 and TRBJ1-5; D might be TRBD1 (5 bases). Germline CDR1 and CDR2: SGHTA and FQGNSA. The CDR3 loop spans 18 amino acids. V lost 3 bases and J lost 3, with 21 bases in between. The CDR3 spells CASSLFPGTAVLNQPQHF. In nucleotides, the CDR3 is TGTGCCAGCAGCTTGTTTCCTGGGACGGCGGTACTCAATCAGCCCCAGCATTTT. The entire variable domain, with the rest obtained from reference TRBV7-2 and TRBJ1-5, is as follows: GAGVSQSPSNKVTEKGKDVELRCDPISGHTALYWYRQSLGQGLEFLIYFQGNSAPDKSGLPSDRFSAERTGGSVSTLTIQRTQQEDSAVYLCASSLFPGTAVLNQPQHFGDGTRLSIL.

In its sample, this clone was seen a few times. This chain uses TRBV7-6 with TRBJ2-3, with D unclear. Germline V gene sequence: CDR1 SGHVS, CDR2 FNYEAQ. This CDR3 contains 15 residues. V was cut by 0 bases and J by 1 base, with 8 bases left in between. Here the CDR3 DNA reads TGTGCCAGCAGCTTAGCGCGAAGGGGCACAGATACGCAGTATTTT. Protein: CASSLARRGTDTQYF. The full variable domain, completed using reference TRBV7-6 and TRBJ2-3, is GAGVSQSPRYKVTKRGQDVALRCDPISGHVSLYWYRQALGQGPEFLTYFNYEAQQDKSGLPNDRFSAERPEGSISTLTIQRTEQRDSAMYRCASSLARRGTDTQYFGPGTRLTVL.

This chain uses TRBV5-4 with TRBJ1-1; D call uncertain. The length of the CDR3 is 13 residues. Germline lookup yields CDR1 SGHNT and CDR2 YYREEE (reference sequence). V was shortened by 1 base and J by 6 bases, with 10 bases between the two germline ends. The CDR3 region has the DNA TGTGCCAGCAGCTTGAGTCCCCAACCTGAAGCTTTCTTT. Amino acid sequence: CASSLSPQPEAFF.

CDR3 in DNA: TGCAGCGTTGACAACGGTGAAGCTTTCTTT. Encoded protein: CSVDNGEAFF. The gene calls are TRBV29-1 and TRBJ1-1; D call uncertain. The germline gives CDR1 SQVTM, CDR2 ANQGSEA. V shed 3 bases and J shed 7 bases, with 6 bases lying between them. The CDR3 extends over 10 amino acids.

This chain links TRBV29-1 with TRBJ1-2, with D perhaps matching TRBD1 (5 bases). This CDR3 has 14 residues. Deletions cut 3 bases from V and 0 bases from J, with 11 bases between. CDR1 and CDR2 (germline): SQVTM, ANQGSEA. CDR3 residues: CSVEHRRANYGYTF. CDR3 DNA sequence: TGCAGCGTTGAGCACAGGCGAGCTAACTATGGCTACACCTTC.

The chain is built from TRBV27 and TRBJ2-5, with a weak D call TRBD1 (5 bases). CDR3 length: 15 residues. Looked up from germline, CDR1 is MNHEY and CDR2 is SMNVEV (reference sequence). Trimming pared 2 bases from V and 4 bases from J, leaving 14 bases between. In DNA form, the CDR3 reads TGTGCCAGCAGTTTAAGCAGGGTCCACGGAGAGACCCAGTACTTC. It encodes CASSLSRVHGETQYF.

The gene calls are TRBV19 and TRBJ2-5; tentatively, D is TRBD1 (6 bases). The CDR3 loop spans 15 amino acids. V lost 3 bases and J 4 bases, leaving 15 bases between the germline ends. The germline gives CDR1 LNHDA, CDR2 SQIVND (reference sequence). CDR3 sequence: CASSMGQGITETQYF. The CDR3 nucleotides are TGTGCCAGTAGTATGGGGCAGGGGATAACAGAGACCCAGTACTTC.

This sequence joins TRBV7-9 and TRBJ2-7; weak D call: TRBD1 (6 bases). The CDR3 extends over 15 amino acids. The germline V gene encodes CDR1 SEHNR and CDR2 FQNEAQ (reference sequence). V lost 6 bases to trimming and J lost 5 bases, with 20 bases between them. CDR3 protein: CASSPGDGAPHEQYF. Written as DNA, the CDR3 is TGTGCCAGCAGTCCAGGGGATGGCGCCCCCCACGAGCAGTACTTC.

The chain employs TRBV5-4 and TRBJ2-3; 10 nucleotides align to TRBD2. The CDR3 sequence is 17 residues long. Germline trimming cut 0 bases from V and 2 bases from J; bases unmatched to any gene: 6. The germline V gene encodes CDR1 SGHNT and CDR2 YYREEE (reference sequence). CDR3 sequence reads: CASSLGLSGGDTDTQYF. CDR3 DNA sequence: TGTGCCAGCAGCTTGGGGCTGAGCGGGGGGGACACAGATACGCAGTATTTT.

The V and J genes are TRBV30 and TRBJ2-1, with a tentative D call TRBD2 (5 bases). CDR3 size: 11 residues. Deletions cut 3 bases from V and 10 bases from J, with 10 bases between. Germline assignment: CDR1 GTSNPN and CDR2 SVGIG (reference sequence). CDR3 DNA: TGTGCCTGGAGGGAGTCGGGAGAGCAGTTCTTC. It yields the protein CAWRESGEQFF.

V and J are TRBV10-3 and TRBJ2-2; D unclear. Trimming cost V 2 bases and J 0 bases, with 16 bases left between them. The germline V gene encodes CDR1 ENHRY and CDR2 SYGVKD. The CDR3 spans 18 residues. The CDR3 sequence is CAISEHDQGVPNTGELFF. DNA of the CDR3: TGTGCCATCAGTGAGCATGATCAAGGCGTCCCGAACACCGGGGAGCTGTTTTTT.

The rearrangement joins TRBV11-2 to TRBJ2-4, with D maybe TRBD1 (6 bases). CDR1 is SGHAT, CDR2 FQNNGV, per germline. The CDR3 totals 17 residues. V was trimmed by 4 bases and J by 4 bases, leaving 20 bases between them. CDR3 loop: CASSSTRTAEEKNIQYF. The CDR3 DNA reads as TGTGCCAGCAGCTCCACTCGGACAGCGGAAGAAAAAAACATTCAGTACTTC.

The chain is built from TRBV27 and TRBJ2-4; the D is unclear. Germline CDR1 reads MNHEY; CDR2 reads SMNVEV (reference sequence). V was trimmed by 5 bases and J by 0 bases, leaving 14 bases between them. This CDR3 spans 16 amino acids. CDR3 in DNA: TGTGCCAGCAGTAGTTTCCACGAGCTAGCCAAAAACATTCAGTACTTC. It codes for CASSSFHELAKNIQYF.

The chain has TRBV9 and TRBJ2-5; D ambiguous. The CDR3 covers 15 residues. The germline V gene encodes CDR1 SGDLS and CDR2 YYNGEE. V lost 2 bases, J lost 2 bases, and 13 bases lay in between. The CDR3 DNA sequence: TGTGCCAGCAGCGTCGTGGGCGGTATGCAAGAGACCCAGTACTTC. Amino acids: CASSVVGGMQETQYF.

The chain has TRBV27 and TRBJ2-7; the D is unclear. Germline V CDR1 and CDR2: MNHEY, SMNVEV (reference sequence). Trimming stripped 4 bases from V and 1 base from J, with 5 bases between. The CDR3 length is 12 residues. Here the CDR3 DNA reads TGTGCCAGCAGTTCTGCGTCCTACGAGCAGTACTTC. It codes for CASSSASYEQYF.